The 30 T cell receptor beta chains given below trace back to one sample, sequenced in a study of long-term antiretroviral therapy in people with HIV. Version v3.0 of the immunoSEQ assay ran at survey level. The table came from immunoSEQ multiplex PCR; TCRdb's copy has only in-frame clones and leaves some out. The table lists under 30,000 clones, approximately 79% of them singletons. The source material was unsorted PBMCs, sampled 2.1 years after starting antiretroviral therapy. These receptors originate from a man under 40 with HIV.

The chain recombines TRBV9 with TRBJ2-5; D gene unclear. V was cut by 4 bases and J by 4 bases, with 20 bases left in between. In germline, CDR1 is SGDLS, CDR2 YYNGEE. This CDR3 is built from 16 residues. The CDR3 DNA is TGTGCCAGCAGCCCCCGGGCCCGCGATAGGAGAGAGACCCAGTACTTC. This encodes CASSPRARDRRETQYF. Drawing the rest from reference TRBV9 and TRBJ2-5, the complete variable domain is DSGVTQTPKHLITATGQRVTLRCSPRSGDLSVYWYQQSLDQGLQFLIQYYNGEERAKGNILERFSAQQFPDLHSELNLSSLELGDSALYFCASSPRARDRRETQYFGPGTRLLVL.

The chain joins TRBV19 to TRBJ1-2; D possibly corresponds to TRBD1 (6 bases). The germline gives CDR1 LNHDA, CDR2 SQIVND (reference sequence). This CDR3 has 14 residues. Trimming stripped 4 bases from V and 4 bases from J, with 13 bases between. The CDR3 loop reads CASSTSDSFYGYTF. The DNA for the CDR3 is TGTGCCAGTAGTACCTCGGACAGCTTCTATGGCTACACCTTC.

The chain employs TRBV28 and TRBJ1-1; no clear D. The CDR3 contains 12 residues. Germline values: CDR1 MDHEN, CDR2 SYDVKM. V was cut by 1 base and J by 8 bases, with 8 bases left in between. In nucleotides, the CDR3 is TGTGCCAGCAGTTTATTGGTAGTAGAAGCTTTCTTT. Translation gives CASSLLVVEAFF.

The chain uses TRBV27 and TRBJ1-5; TRBD1 might be the D (6 bases). The V end lost 5 bases, the J end lost 7 bases, and 15 bases lay between the germline ends. The V gene's germline CDR1 is MNHEY and CDR2 SMNVEV (reference sequence). The CDR3 is 14 residues long. The CDR3 DNA sequence: TGTGCCAGCAGTAACACAGGGTCGGGACAGCCCCAGCATTTT. It yields the protein CASSNTGSGQPQHF.

The V call is TRBV5-1, the J call TRBJ2-6; TRBD2 matches at 8 bases. The CDR3 is made up of 19 amino acids. Per the germline V gene, CDR1 is SGHRS and CDR2 is YFSETQ. J was trimmed by 0 bases and V by 5 bases; bases with no gene match: 13. The CDR3 sequence: CASSFGGGRTDSGANVLTF. In nucleotides, the CDR3 is TGCGCCAGCAGTTTTGGCGGGGGGAGAACCGACTCTGGGGCCAACGTCCTGACTTTC.

This clone has just one count. The rearrangement links TRBV5-1 to TRBJ1-1; 8 bases fit TRBD1. The V segment lost 3 bases and the J segment 7 bases; nucleotides outside the gene matches: 5. CDR1 SGHRS and CDR2 YFSETQ come from the germline V gene. The CDR3 is made up of 13 amino acids. CDR3 loop: CASSSDRGGEAFF. DNA of the CDR3: TGCGCCAGCAGCTCCGACAGGGGAGGTGAAGCTTTCTTT.

This chain links TRBV11-3 with TRBJ2-7; D possibly corresponds to TRBD2 (6 bases). CDR1 is SGHNT, CDR2 YENEEA, per germline. This CDR3 has 13 residues. The V end was cut by 5 bases, the J end by 3 bases, with 11 bases between. CDR3 residues: CASSGGGDYEQYF. The CDR3 DNA reads as TGTGCCAGCAGCGGCGGAGGGGACTACGAGCAGTACTTC. The full variable domain, completed using reference TRBV11-3 and TRBJ2-7, is EAGVVQSPRYKIIEKKQPVAFWCNPISGHNTLYWYLQNLGQGPELLIRYENEEAVDDSQLPKDRFSAERLKGVDSTLKIQPAELGDSAVYLCASSGGGDYEQYFGPGTRLTVT.

The chain is built from TRBV5-1 and TRBJ2-7; the D gene could be TRBD1 or TRBD2 (6 bases each). This CDR3 has 16 residues. Trimming shortened V by 4 bases and J by 3 bases, and 20 bases separated the two germline ends. Germline V lookup: CDR1 SGHRS, CDR2 YFSETQ. CDR3 in amino acids: CASSGEVGTSFYEQYF. In DNA, the CDR3 is TGCGCCAGCAGCGGGGAGGTCGGGACAAGTTTCTACGAGCAGTACTTC.

The V gene is TRBV29-1, the J gene TRBJ2-1; D unclear. The germline CDR1 and CDR2 sequences are SQVTM and ANQGSEA. Trimming took 7 bases from V and 1 from J, leaving 5 bases between them. This CDR3 has 11 residues. DNA of the CDR3: TGCAGCGCTGGGTCCTACAATGAGCAGTTCTTC. Translation gives CSAGSYNEQFF.

CDR3 residues: CASSMEQAITNQPQHF. The CDR3 nucleotides are TGTGCCAGTAGTATGGAACAGGCAATAACCAATCAGCCCCAGCATTTT. J is TRBJ1-5 and V is TRBV19; D perhaps matches TRBD1 (5 bases). Trimming shortened V by 3 bases and J by 3 bases, and 15 bases separated the two germline ends. CDR1 and CDR2 (germline): LNHDA, SQIVND (reference sequence). This CDR3 has 16 residues.

This chain joins TRBV5-8 and TRBJ1-5, with 8 bases identical to TRBD1. The CDR3 sequence is 15 residues long. CDR1 and CDR2 (germline): SGHTS, YDEGEE. V was pared by 4 bases and J by 4 bases, with 7 bases of the junction left unmatched. CDR3: CASSPWTGSNQPQHF. The CDR3 DNA is TGTGCCAGCAGCCCATGGACAGGGAGTAATCAGCCCCAGCATTTT.

This chain links TRBV11-2 with TRBJ2-7, with D hard to call. The V gene's germline CDR1 is SGHAT and CDR2 FQNNGV. This CDR3 is 15 amino acids long. Trimming removed 1 base at V and 1 base at J, with 11 bases between. The CDR3 protein is CASSLGPVLSYEQYF. The CDR3 coding sequence is TGTGCCAGCAGCTTAGGGCCAGTGTTATCCTACGAGCAGTACTTC.

The rearrangement links TRBV5-6 to TRBJ1-3; 8 nucleotides agree with TRBD1. The J segment lost 3 bases and the V segment lost 9 bases, leaving 17 bases of the junction unmatched. Germline CDR1 is SGHDT and CDR2 is YYEEEE. This CDR3 is built from 17 residues. As DNA, the CDR3 is TGTGCCATCTCAAGGGGGAGCGACAGGGGCGGTGGAAACACCATATATTTT. Residues: CAISRGSDRGGGNTIYF.

The chain is built from TRBV6-5 and TRBJ1-6; D is ambiguous. The V gene's germline CDR1 is MNHEY and CDR2 SVGAGI. The CDR3 sequence is 12 residues long. V lost 8 bases to trimming and J lost 12 bases, with 14 bases between them. Here the CDR3 reads CASWIRWGPLHF. Here the CDR3 DNA reads TGTGCCAGCTGGATCCGTTGGGGACCCCTCCACTTT.

The chain recombines TRBV7-8 with TRBJ2-1; D not certain. The CDR3 totals 16 residues. Trimming took off 1 base at V and 0 bases at J, with 10 bases between the two ends. Germline values: CDR1 SGHVS, CDR2 FQNEAQ. CDR3 sequence reads: CASSLGAGISYNEQFF. For the CDR3, the DNA is TGTGCCAGCAGCTTAGGGGCAGGAATCTCCTACAATGAGCAGTTCTTC.

V usage is TRBV27 and J usage is TRBJ1-2, with D unclear. This CDR3 is built from 15 residues. Trimming left V 7 bases short and J 2 bases short, with 17 bases between. In germline, CDR1 is MNHEY, CDR2 SMNVEV (reference sequence). The CDR3, as DNA: TGTGCCAGCATTGGAACTCGCCCCGACAACTATGGCTACACCTTC. Its translation is CASIGTRPDNYGYTF.

In this sample, this clone turned up a few times. The V call is TRBV11-2, the J call TRBJ1-6, with D uncertain. Trimming removed 6 bases from V and 0 bases from J, with 12 bases in between. This CDR3 has 16 residues. Germline V gives CDR1 SGHAT, CDR2 FQNNGV. The CDR3 DNA reads as TGTGCCAGCAGACAGACGGCGAGCTCCTATAATTCACCCCTCCACTTT. As protein: CASRQTASSYNSPLHF.

The chain carries TRBV19 and TRBJ2-3; 9 nucleotides agree with TRBD2. The germline V gene has CDR1 LNHDA and CDR2 SQIVND (reference sequence). The CDR3 is 15 residues long. V was clipped by 6 bases and J by 4 bases; unmatched bases: 8. The CDR3 DNA reads TGTGCCAGTAGCCCGAGCGGGGGGCGGGCAGATACGCAGTATTTT. Its translation is CASSPSGGRADTQYF.

This clone was seen only once. The CDR3 nucleotides are TGTGCCAGCAGCCCAAGTGAGGGGGACTCCTACGAGCAGTACTTC. Its translation is CASSPSEGDSYEQYF. The rearrangement joins TRBV7-9 to TRBJ2-7; the D gene is possibly TRBD1 (6 bases). Germline assignment: CDR1 SEHNR and CDR2 FQNEAQ (reference sequence). Trimming stripped 5 bases from V and 0 bases from J, with 14 bases between. The CDR3 contains 15 residues.

The J gene is TRBJ2-3, the V gene TRBV9, with 8 nucleotides matching TRBD2. Trimming took 4 bases from V and 0 from J; bases not matched to a gene: 7. This CDR3 contains 16 residues. CDR1 and CDR2 from the germline V gene are SGDLS and YYNGEE. The CDR3 DNA is TGTGCCAGCAGCTCAGGTAGCGGGGCTAGCACAGATACGCAGTATTTT. Its protein product is CASSSGSGASTDTQYF.

This clone has only a few counts. The genes are TRBV7-6 and TRBJ2-7; 10 bases are a match to TRBD2. This CDR3 spans 15 amino acids. From germline, CDR1 is SGHVS and CDR2 FNYEAQ. Trimming cost V 5 bases and J 2 bases; bases outside gene matches: 6. Here the CDR3 reads CASSPTSGDAYEQYF. For the CDR3, the DNA is TGTGCCAGCAGCCCTACTAGCGGGGACGCCTACGAGCAGTACTTC.

This clone has a handful of counts. The CDR3 DNA sequence: TGTGCCAGCATCCGGACAGGGGGCTGGACTGAAGCTTTCTTT. As protein: CASIRTGGWTEAFF. The genes are TRBV2 and TRBJ1-1; 11 positions match TRBD1. The CDR3 consists of 14 residues. The V gene's germline CDR1 is SNHLY and CDR2 FYNNEI. Unmatched junction bases numbered 6, after V lost 7 bases and J lost 5 bases.

The chain's CDR3 is CASTLDRPAGYTF. The CDR3 nucleotides are TGCGCCAGCACGTTGGACAGGCCGGCTGGCTACACCTTC. The chain carries TRBV5-1 and TRBJ1-2; 7 positions agree with TRBD1. The V gene end was trimmed by 6 bases and the J gene end by 7 bases; junction bases not matched to a gene: 9. The V gene's germline CDR1 is SGHRS and CDR2 YFSETQ. The length of the CDR3 is 13 residues.

This clone was seen more than once but under ten times. The rearrangement uses TRBV6-5 and TRBJ2-7; D is possibly TRBD1 (6 bases). V lost 6 bases, J lost 11 bases, and 20 bases lay in between. Germline V lookup: CDR1 MNHEY, CDR2 SVGAGI. This CDR3 spans 13 amino acids. The DNA of the CDR3 is TGTGCCAGCAGAGAAGGGGGAGCCCGCCTGGAGTACTTC. It encodes CASREGGARLEYF.

The rearrangement joins TRBV27 to TRBJ2-1; D gene unclear. Germline CDR1 is MNHEY and CDR2 is SMNVEV (reference sequence). Trimming pared 0 bases from V and 7 bases from J, leaving 7 bases between. CDR3 size: 13 residues. The CDR3 here is CASSLSRENEQFF. The CDR3 DNA is TGTGCCAGCAGTTTATCGCGAGAAAATGAGCAGTTCTTC.

This chain uses TRBV4-1 with TRBJ1-4; 7 bases map to TRBD1. The CDR3 loop spans 15 amino acids. V lost 0 bases to trimming and J lost 7 bases; unmatched junction nucleotides: 5. Germline values: CDR1 MGHRA, CDR2 YSYEKL. The CDR3 nucleotides read TGCGCCAGCAGCCAAGATAGGGGGCGCGTTGAAAAACTGTTTTTT. Protein product: CASSQDRGRVEKLFF.

The gene calls are TRBV5-1 and TRBJ1-1; perhaps TRBD1 as D (6 bases). The CDR3 spans 14 residues. CDR1 is SGHRS, CDR2 YFSETQ, per germline. V was pared by 5 bases and J by 0 bases, with 11 bases between. The CDR3 reads CASRSQGMNTEAFF. DNA of the CDR3: TGCGCCAGCAGGTCTCAGGGGATGAACACTGAAGCTTTCTTT.

This clone was picked up a small number of times. Other DNA variants within this sample encode the same CDR3. This chain's CDR3 is CASSRRDTEAFF. CDR3 DNA: TGTGCCAGCAGTCGACGGGACACTGAAGCTTTCTTT. This sequence joins TRBV2 and TRBJ1-1; D unclear. Looked up from germline, CDR1 is SNHLY and CDR2 is FYNNEI. V dropped 5 bases and J dropped 3 bases, with 7 bases sitting between them. The CDR3 contains 12 residues.

This clone was seen more than once but under ten times. As DNA, the CDR3 is TGCAGTGCTTCAGGGGGCTACGAGCAGTACTTC. It codes for CSASGGYEQYF. The rearrangement links TRBV20-1 to TRBJ2-7; 7 bases map to TRBD1. Germline CDR1 reads DFQATT; CDR2 reads SNEGSKA (reference sequence). V dropped 5 bases and J dropped 3; count of bases not matched to a gene: 1. CDR3 length: 11 residues.

The rearrangement uses TRBV5-1 and TRBJ2-5; 11 bases are shared with TRBD2. CDR3 size: 16 residues. CDR1 is SGHRS, CDR2 YFSETQ, per germline. Trimming removed 0 bases from V and 4 bases from J; junction bases left unmatched: 5. This chain's CDR3 is CASSLEGLAVRETQYF. CDR3 DNA sequence: TGCGCCAGCAGCTTGGAGGGACTAGCGGTGCGAGAGACCCAGTACTTC.